What follows are 24 T cell receptor beta chains derived from one specimen sequenced in a study of blood T cell repertoires in COVID-19. Produced via immunoSEQ multiplex PCR; TCRdb's table is partial and in-frame only. In the table there are 350,000 to 450,000 clones, around 89% of which are singletons. Source material: PBMCs or T cells enriched from blood (not recorded which). The receptors shown here come from a man aged 30-40 years who had recovered from COVID-19.

The chain is built from TRBV21-1 and TRBJ1-5; the table's D call TRBD1 went unverified against the DNA. TRBV21-1 is classified as a pseudogene. The CDR3 covers 18 residues. DNA for the CDR3: TGTGCCAGCAGCAAAGTGTTTCGGTTATGGACAGGCAATCAGCCCCAGCATTTT. Protein sequence: CASSKVFRLWTGNQPQHF.

The chain recombines TRBV28 with TRBJ2-7, with TRBD2 as a possible D gene (7 bases). The CDR3 contains 17 residues. Germline values: CDR1 MDHEN, CDR2 SYDVKM. V lost 6 bases to trimming and J lost 3 bases, with 24 bases between them. The CDR3 coding sequence is TGTGCCAGCAGCCCTCTAGCGGACCCGCCCAGGGGCTACGAGCAGTACTTC. It yields the protein CASSPLADPPRGYEQYF.

The chain has TRBV2 and TRBJ2-3; 11 bases line up with TRBD2. The CDR3 length is 16 residues. Germline V CDR1 and CDR2: SNHLY, FYNNEI. J was trimmed by 1 base and V by 7 bases; bases with no gene match: 7. CDR3 coding DNA: TGTGCCAGCATTCGGGGACTAGCGGAGCGCACAGATACGCAGTATTTT. Protein product: CASIRGLAERTDTQYF.

The chain has TRBV15 and TRBJ1-5; TRBD1 matches 7 bases. The junction had 6 bases not matched to a gene; V was cut back by 5 bases and J by 5 bases. This CDR3 region has 14 residues. CDR1 is LNHNV, CDR2 YYDKDF, per germline (reference sequence). DNA for the CDR3: TGTGCCACCAGCCGAAGGGACAGCTATCAGCCCCAGCATTTT. It is translated as CATSRRDSYQPQHF.

The chain joins TRBV6-5 to TRBJ2-7; a weak D match, TRBD2 (6 bases). The CDR3 runs 15 residues. From germline, CDR1 is MNHEY and CDR2 SVGAGI. Trimming cost V 10 bases and J 1 base, with 20 bases left between them. In DNA form, the CDR3 reads TGTGCCACCAGCCGGACGTTGCGGGATTCCTACGAGCAGTACTTC. As protein: CATSRTLRDSYEQYF.

This clone was counted a few times. The genes are TRBV11-3 and TRBJ1-1; D call uncertain. Trimming removed 4 bases from V and 2 bases from J, with 8 bases in between. This CDR3 is 13 amino acids long. Germline V gene lookup returns CDR1 SGHNT and CDR2 YENEEA. The CDR3 sequence: CASSSWQNTEAFF. The CDR3 bases are TGTGCCAGCAGCTCCTGGCAAAACACTGAAGCTTTCTTT.

The J gene is TRBJ2-7, the V gene TRBV7-9, with 8 bases identical to TRBD2. Trimming removed 3 bases from V and 5 bases from J; junction bases left unmatched: 15. The germline CDR1 and CDR2 sequences are SEHNR and FQNEAQ (reference sequence). There are 17 residues in the CDR3. The CDR3 region is CASSFGAGSGRMDEQYF. The CDR3, as DNA: TGTGCCAGCAGCTTCGGTGCGGGAAGCGGGAGAATGGACGAGCAGTACTTC.

V gene TRBV11-2 combines with J gene TRBJ1-1; D is unclear. Trimming left V 5 bases short and J 5 bases short, with 15 bases between. Germline V gene data show CDR1 as SGHAT and CDR2 as FQNNGV. CDR3 length equals 14 residues. This CDR3 is CASSLMGVGTEAFF. CDR3 sequence (DNA): TGTGCCAGCAGCCTAATGGGAGTGGGGACTGAAGCTTTCTTT. The variable domain in full, with the rest retrieved from reference TRBV11-2 and TRBJ1-1, is EAGVAQSPRYKIIEKRQSVAFWCNPISGHATLYWYQQILGQGPKLLIQFQNNGVVDDSQLPKDRFSAERLKGVDSTLKIQPAKLEDSAVYLCASSLMGVGTEAFFGQGTRLTVV.

The chain uses TRBV7-3 and TRBJ2-1; TRBD1 agrees at 12 bases. Germline CDR1 SGHTA, CDR2 FQGTGA. V was clipped by 4 bases and J by 9 bases; unmatched bases: 7. CDR3 length: 15 residues. Here the CDR3 DNA reads TGTGCCAGCAGCTCCCGGGACAGGGGGCAAGGTGAGCAGTTCTTC. It specifies CASSSRDRGQGEQFF.

The chain joins TRBV27 to TRBJ1-2; D is unclear. Germline CDR1 reads MNHEY; CDR2 reads SMNVEV (reference sequence). The CDR3 spans 14 residues. V lost 5 bases and J 8 bases, leaving 18 bases between the germline ends. For the CDR3, the DNA is TGTGCCAGCAGTCCCACCCAGAGGCGCTCGGGCTACACCTTC. This codes for CASSPTQRRSGYTF.

The V and J genes are TRBV10-1 and TRBJ2-5, with 11 positions matching TRBD1. Trimming at V came to 2 bases and at J to 4 bases, leaving 3 bases not matched to a gene. This CDR3 contains 15 residues. Germline CDR1 WNHNN, CDR2 SYGVQD (reference sequence). The CDR3 DNA reads as TGCGCCAGCAGTGAGGGACAGGGGGCTGGAGAGACCCAGTACTTC. This translates into CASSEGQGAGETQYF.

V gene TRBV2 combines with J gene TRBJ2-1; D is uncertain. The V gene lost 2 bases and the J gene lost 0 bases, with 8 bases spanning the gap. This CDR3 region has 15 residues. Germline CDR1 is SNHLY and CDR2 is FYNNEI. The DNA for the CDR3 is TGTGCCAGCAGTGAACGACAAAGCTCCTACAATGAGCAGTTCTTC. It is translated as CASSERQSSYNEQFF.

This chain joins TRBV4-1 and TRBJ2-1; unclear D gene. This CDR3 contains 17 residues. V gave up 3 bases and J gave up 3 bases, with 18 bases separating them. Germline V gene sequence: CDR1 MGHRA, CDR2 YSYEKL. The CDR3: CASSQNLEFLVYNEQFF. The CDR3 region has the DNA TGCGCCAGCAGCCAGAACTTGGAGTTTTTAGTCTACAATGAGCAGTTCTTC.

The CDR3 loop reads CASSDSETQYF. The CDR3 DNA reads TGTGCCAGCAGCGACTCAGAGACCCAGTACTTC. The chain joins TRBV9 to TRBJ2-5, with no clear D. CDR1 is SGDLS, CDR2 YYNGEE, per germline. Trimming stripped 3 bases from V and 4 bases from J, with 4 bases between. CDR3 length: 11 residues. The full variable domain, with the rest looked up from reference TRBV9 and TRBJ2-5, is DSGVTQTPKHLITATGQRVTLRCSPRSGDLSVYWYQQSLDQGLQFLIQYYNGEERAKGNILERFSAQQFPDLHSELNLSSLELGDSALYFCASSDSETQYFGPGTRLLVL.

V usage is TRBV3-1 (or the pseudogene TRBV3-2) and J usage is TRBJ1-2, with 7 bases aligning to TRBD1. Germline lookup yields CDR1 LGHDT and CDR2 YNNKEL (reference sequence). J lost 2 bases, V lost 1 base, and 7 bases had no gene match. The length of the CDR3 is 16 residues. In nucleotides, the CDR3 is TGTGCCAGCAGCCAAGTACCAGGGGGTGGAAACTATGGCTACACCTTC. Translation: CASSQVPGGGNYGYTF.

This clone was observed a single time. This rearrangement joins TRBV9 to TRBJ2-2, with 8 nucleotides matching TRBD1. CDR3 length: 14 amino acids. CDR1 is SGDLS and CDR2 is YYNGEE in the germline V gene. V dropped 6 bases and J dropped 3; count of bases not matched to a gene: 4. The CDR3 coding sequence is TGTGCCAGCAACCCAGGGGGCGACACCGGGGAGCTGTTTTTT. Encoded protein: CASNPGGDTGELFF.

CDR3 in amino acids: CASSSGGQETQYF. DNA for the CDR3: TGTGCCAGCAGCTCCGGGGGGCAAGAGACCCAGTACTTC. The gene calls are TRBV11-2 and TRBJ2-5; 7 bases are a match to TRBD2. From germline, CDR1 is SGHAT and CDR2 FQNNGV. CDR3 size: 13 residues. After removal of 4 bases from V and 2 bases from J, the junction contained 1 base not matched to a gene.

The V gene is TRBV5-1, the J gene TRBJ2-7; 8 nucleotides agree with TRBD2. Trimming removed 1 base from V and 5 bases from J; junction bases left unmatched: 14. In germline, CDR1 is SGHRS, CDR2 YFSETQ. This CDR3 contains 17 residues. CDR3 protein: CASSLFASGGISHEQYF. CDR3 nucleotide sequence: TGCGCCAGCAGCTTGTTTGCCTCGGGAGGGATTTCTCACGAGCAGTACTTC.

The chain couples TRBV9 to TRBJ1-1; D perhaps matches TRBD1 (5 bases). Looked up from germline, CDR1 is SGDLS and CDR2 is YYNGEE. V was cut by 4 bases and J by 1 base, with 11 bases left in between. The CDR3 covers 14 residues. CDR3 sequence reads: CASSSNGGNTEAFF. The DNA of the CDR3 is TGTGCCAGCAGCTCGAACGGGGGGAACACTGAAGCTTTCTTT.

The chain couples TRBV12-3 or TRBV12-4 to TRBJ1-5; D remains ambiguous. V lost 5 bases to trimming and J lost 6 bases, with 11 bases between them. The CDR3 contains 13 residues. DNA of the CDR3: TGTGCCAGCAGTCTCCAGACTGGTCAGCCCCAGCATTTT. This gives the protein CASSLQTGQPQHF.

This chain links TRBV25-1 with TRBJ1-2, with a weak D call TRBD1 (5 bases). V lost 1 base to trimming and J lost 3 bases, with 12 bases between them. The CDR3 is 15 amino acids. CDR1 and CDR2 (germline): MGHDK, SYGVNS. The DNA for the CDR3 is TGTGCCAGCAGTGAATTGGGGCAGTCCGACTATGGCTACACCTTC. This gives the protein CASSELGQSDYGYTF.

The rearrangement uses TRBV28 and TRBJ1-2; the D gene is possibly TRBD1 (5 bases). Germline loops: CDR1 MDHEN, CDR2 SYDVKM. The CDR3 is made up of 14 amino acids. V shed 4 bases and J shed 2 bases, with 11 bases lying between them. CDR3 residues: CASSSADKNYGYTF. In DNA form, the CDR3 reads TGTGCCAGCAGTTCCGCGGACAAGAACTATGGCTACACCTTC.

V is TRBV6-5 and J is TRBJ1-6, with D unresolved. Looked up from germline, CDR1 is MNHEY and CDR2 is SVGAGI. CDR3 size: 15 residues. V was trimmed by 6 bases and J by 0 bases, leaving 9 bases between them. CDR3 region: CASRWESSYNSPLHF. CDR3 nucleotides: TGTGCCAGCAGATGGGAGAGCTCCTATAATTCACCCCTCCACTTT.

This chain uses TRBV29-1 with TRBJ2-7; 8 bases are shared with TRBD2. The CDR3 totals 13 residues. Unmatched junction bases numbered 5, after V lost 5 bases and J lost 2 bases. From germline, CDR1 is SQVTM and CDR2 ANQGSEA. The CDR3 DNA reads as TGCAGCGTTTTAGCGGGATTCACCTACGAGCAGTACTTC. This gives the protein CSVLAGFTYEQYF.